The rows below give T cell receptor beta chains drawn from one sample of a study of CD8+CD57+ T cells in acquired aplastic anemia. MiXCR was run by TCRdb on the reads, yielding one entry per CDR3 protein. The data contain hundreds of thousands of distinct CDR3 sequences, 55% to 75% of them seen just once; the ten biggest clones take up approximately 4%. The sequencing sample was made of sorted CD4+, CD8+, or CD8+CD57+ T cells (not recorded which) from PBMCs. The receptors were sampled from a human donor in good health, serving as a control. Each CDR3 is given with its conserved first and last residue. A D gene is named only where the DNA matches it firmly. The size of a clone is reported for some rows only, either as once, few or many, or as a class for expanded clones.

d_call: TRBD1
j_call: TRBJ2-7
v_call: TRBV2
clone_size: NA
cdr3_aa: CASRFPGQGNEQYF
cdr3_nt: TGTGCCAGCAGGTTCCCGGGACAGGGTAATGAGCAGTACTTC

d_call: TRBD2
j_call: TRBJ2-2
v_call: TRBV20-1
clone_size: many
cdr3_aa: CSARERGAFTGELFF
cdr3_nt: TGCAGTGCTAGGGAGCGGGGGGCCTTCACCGGGGAGCTGTTTTTT

d_call: NA
j_call: TRBJ2-5
v_call: TRBV7-9
clone_size: NA
cdr3_aa: CASSFSAGNNEALYF
cdr3_nt: TGTGCCAGCAGCTTTAGTGCAGGGAACAACGAGGCGCTGTACTTC

d_call: TRBD2
j_call: TRBJ2-2
v_call: TRBV9
clone_size: once
cdr3_aa: CASSVGLAGRTDMFF
cdr3_nt: TGTGCCAGCAGCGTAGGCCTAGCGGGGAGGACAGATATGTTTTTT

d_call: TRBD2
j_call: TRBJ2-7
v_call: TRBV12-5
clone_size: NA
cdr3_aa: CASRRNSGGRLREQYF
cdr3_nt: TGTGCCAGCAGGCGAAACAGCGGGGGCCGTCTAAGGGAGCAGTACTTC

d_call: TRBD2
j_call: TRBJ2-3
v_call: TRBV25-1
clone_size: NA
cdr3_aa: CASSPSPGTSGSTDTQYF
cdr3_nt: TGTGCCAGCAGTCCCAGCCCCGGGACTAGCGGTAGCACAGATACGCAGTATTTT

d_call: NA
j_call: TRBJ1-6
v_call: TRBV7-3
clone_size: NA
cdr3_aa: CASSFPDRLTKSRSPLHF
cdr3_nt: TGTGCCAGCAGCTTTCCCGATCGCCTCACAAAATCTAGGTCACCCCTCCACTTT

d_call: NA
j_call: TRBJ2-7
v_call: TRBV12-3/TRBV12-4
clone_size: once
cdr3_aa: CASSSLPSSEQYF
cdr3_nt: TGTGCCAGCAGCTCACTTCCGAGCTCCGAGCAGTACTTC

d_call: NA
j_call: TRBJ1-2
v_call: TRBV5-8
clone_size: NA
cdr3_aa: CASSLQQDYTF
cdr3_nt: TGTGCCAGCAGCCTGCAGCAAGACTACACCTTC

d_call: NA
j_call: TRBJ1-5
v_call: TRBV25-1
clone_size: NA
cdr3_aa: CASSGWGGGVNQPQHF
cdr3_nt: TGCGCCAGTAGTGGATGGGGGGGGGGGGTCAATCAGCCCCAGCATTTT

d_call: NA
j_call: TRBJ2-1
v_call: TRBV7-3
clone_size: NA
cdr3_aa: CASSLRGTVTDTQQFF
cdr3_nt: TGTGCCAGCAGCTTAAGAGGAACTGTGACAGATACGCAGCAGTTCTTC

d_call: TRBD2
j_call: TRBJ2-1
v_call: TRBV9
clone_size: NA
cdr3_aa: CASSQRGLAGEEKFF
cdr3_nt: TGTGCCAGCAGCCAGCGGGGACTAGCGGGCGAAGAGAAGTTCTTC

d_call: NA
j_call: TRBJ2-1
v_call: TRBV10-1
clone_size: NA
cdr3_aa: CASSESTLTSSYGETYNEQFF
cdr3_nt: TGCGCCAGCAGTGAGTCGACTCTAACTAGCAGTTACGGCGAAACCTACAATGAGCAGTTCTTC

d_call: NA
j_call: TRBJ2-7
v_call: TRBV7-8
clone_size: NA
cdr3_aa: CASTREPQDTQYF
cdr3_nt: TGTGCCAGCACCCGCGAGCCGCAAGATACGCAGTACTTT